This T cell receptor (beta chain) is from a study of Graves' ophthalmopathy and Graves' hyperthyroidism. Study conclusions and caveats: Blood also harbored most expanded thyroid clonotypes above 0.001 frequency.

This clonotype came up once. Its antigen is not known. Compared with germline, one end of the junction differs, possibly owing to a read error. The study recruited hyperthyroidism patients aged 18 to 65 who were newly diagnosed, under 2 months' duration. Diagnosis relied on clinical symptoms, serum thyroxine, TRAb, thyroid ultrasound and orbital computed tomography. As the starting material, roughly 9.7 ml of fresh peripheral blood yielded the PBMCs. CDR1 MRHNA and CDR2 SNTAGT come from the germline V gene. The CDR3 has 15 residues. RNA served as the template for amplifying TCR beta CDR3 regions. First-round RT-PCR with HTBI primers preceded a second-round multiplex PCR. TCRdb processed the multiplex PCR reads anew with MiXCR; each CDR3 protein has one entry. In the table there are some 370,000 distinct CDR3 sequences, approximately 18% of which are singletons.

The chain has TRBV6-4 and TRBJ2-7; TRBD2 matches 11 bases. This TCR derives from an adult woman with stable Graves' hyperthyroidism. The specimen was peripheral blood. The chain's CDR3 is CASGTSGLESYDQYF. In DNA, the CDR3 is TGTGCCAGTGGGACTAGCGGACTGGAATCCTACGATCAGTACTTC.